This is a list of T cell receptor beta chains from one sample in a study of shared clonotypes between healthy human individuals. TCRdb's table, derived via immunoSEQ multiplex PCR, lists solely in-frame clones and lacks some. Of roughly 2.5 million clones detected, around nine tenths appear once; the ten largest clones hold 0.14%. The source material was naive CD4+ T cells sorted from blood. The receptors stem from a man aged 18 to 30 in good health. Each CDR3 is given with its conserved first and last residue. A D gene is named only where the DNA matches it firmly. Clone size, where shown, is once, few, many, or a class for clones that have expanded.

J gene: TRBJ1-2
D gene: TRBD1
clone size: -
V gene: TRBV10-3
CDR3 DNA: TGTGCCATCACCCTGGGACAGGGGGACGGCTACACCTTC
CDR3 protein: CAITLGQGDGYTF

J gene: TRBJ2-2
D gene: TRBD2
clone size: -
V gene: TRBV5-4
CDR3 DNA: TGTGCCAGCAGCTTAAGTGGGACTACCATCGGGGAGCTGTTTTTT
CDR3 protein: CASSLSGTTIGELFF

J gene: TRBJ2-1
D gene: TRBD1
clone size: -
V gene: TRBV15
CDR3 DNA: TGTGCCACCAGCAGAGATCCGGGACAGGGAAACCTTCTCTCCTACAATGAGCAGTTCTTC
CDR3 protein: CATSRDPGQGNLLSYNEQFF

J gene: TRBJ1-2
D gene: TRBD1
clone size: -
V gene: TRBV7-2
CDR3 DNA: TGTGCCAGCAGCCCGTCCCGGGACAGGGACGGCTACACCTTC
CDR3 protein: CASSPSRDRDGYTF

J gene: TRBJ1-4
D gene: -
clone size: -
V gene: TRBV7-8
CDR3 DNA: TGTGCCAGCAGCTTAGCGGGCCTACGTGGTGAAAAACTGTTTTTT
CDR3 protein: CASSLAGLRGEKLFF

J gene: TRBJ2-7
D gene: -
clone size: -
V gene: TRBV6-6
CDR3 DNA: TGTGCCAGCAGAGGAGGCTCCTACGAGCAGTACTTC
CDR3 protein: CASRGGSYEQYF

J gene: TRBJ2-2
D gene: -
clone size: -
V gene: TRBV6-1
CDR3 DNA: TGTGCCAGCAGTCCGATCAGGACAACCACCGGGGAGCTGTTTTTT
CDR3 protein: CASSPIRTTTGELFF

J gene: TRBJ1-4
D gene: -
clone size: -
V gene: TRBV10-3
CDR3 DNA: TGTGCCATCAGTGAGTCCGTCCGCGAAAAACTGTTTTTT
CDR3 protein: CAISESVREKLFF

J gene: TRBJ2-3
D gene: -
clone size: -
V gene: TRBV29-1
CDR3 DNA: TGCAGCGTTGAAGACTCTATCGATACGCAGTATTTT
CDR3 protein: CSVEDSIDTQYF

J gene: TRBJ2-1
D gene: -
clone size: -
V gene: TRBV6-7
CDR3 DNA: TGTGCCACCCGACCGGGAAACCGATACAATGAGCAGTTCTTC
CDR3 protein: CATRPGNRYNEQFF

J gene: TRBJ2-5
D gene: -
clone size: -
V gene: TRBV7-2
CDR3 DNA: TGTGCCAGCAGATTCGGGGAGACCCAGTACTTC
CDR3 protein: CASRFGETQYF

J gene: TRBJ1-4
D gene: -
clone size: -
V gene: TRBV19
CDR3 DNA: TGTGCCAGTAGTATAGATCTCCAAACGGCGGATGAAAAACTGTTTTTT
CDR3 protein: CASSIDLQTADEKLFF

J gene: TRBJ2-7
D gene: TRBD1
clone size: -
V gene: TRBV6-5
CDR3 DNA: TGTGCCAGCCACAGGGGCTACGAGCAGTACTTC
CDR3 protein: CASHRGYEQYF

J gene: TRBJ1-5
D gene: -
clone size: -
V gene: TRBV9
CDR3 DNA: TGTGCCAGCAGCCGCTTCGGGTCGGATCAGCCCCAGCATTTT
CDR3 protein: CASSRFGSDQPQHF

J gene: TRBJ1-2
D gene: -
clone size: -
V gene: TRBV19
CDR3 DNA: TGTGCCAGTAGTGTTCTTCGGGACATGGACCCCTATGGCTACACCTTC
CDR3 protein: CASSVLRDMDPYGYTF

J gene: TRBJ1-3
D gene: -
clone size: few
V gene: TRBV10-1
CDR3 DNA: TGCGCCCGAAGGACAGCCCTCTCCCGTGGAAACACCATATATTTT
CDR3 protein: CARRTALSRGNTIYF

J gene: TRBJ2-7
D gene: -
clone size: -
V gene: TRBV7-9
CDR3 DNA: TGTGCCAGCAGCTCCTACCTTGGCAGCTACGAGCAGTACTTC
CDR3 protein: CASSSYLGSYEQYF

J gene: TRBJ1-3
D gene: -
clone size: -
V gene: TRBV19
CDR3 DNA: TGTGCCAGTAGTATAGCCTTGCCCGGAAACACCATATATTTT
CDR3 protein: CASSIALPGNTIYF

J gene: TRBJ2-2
D gene: TRBD2
clone size: -
V gene: TRBV10-1
CDR3 DNA: TGCGCCAGCAGTGAGACTAGCGGGAGGCCCGGGGAGCTGTTTTTT
CDR3 protein: CASSETSGRPGELFF

J gene: TRBJ2-7
D gene: TRBD1
clone size: -
V gene: TRBV6-5
CDR3 DNA: TGTGCCAGCAGTGATTACAGACAGGGGGGCGAGCAGTACTTC
CDR3 protein: CASSDYRQGGEQYF

J gene: TRBJ1-2
D gene: -
clone size: -
V gene: TRBV18
CDR3 DNA: TGTGCCAGCTCACCACCGTTAGTAGCCTATGGCTACACCTTC
CDR3 protein: CASSPPLVAYGYTF

J gene: TRBJ1-5
D gene: -
clone size: once
V gene: TRBV15
CDR3 DNA: TGTGCCACCAGCAGACCCAATGAGCCCCAGCATTTT
CDR3 protein: CATSRPNEPQHF

J gene: TRBJ2-7
D gene: TRBD2
clone size: -
V gene: TRBV14
CDR3 DNA: TGTGCCAGCAGCCAAGGACTAGCGACCCACGAGCAGTACTTC
CDR3 protein: CASSQGLATHEQYF

J gene: TRBJ2-1
D gene: -
clone size: once
V gene: TRBV11-2
CDR3 DNA: TGTGCCAGCAGCACCCTGCCTGGGGTGGTGCAGTTCTTC
CDR3 protein: CASSTLPGVVQFF

J gene: TRBJ1-2
D gene: -
clone size: -
V gene: TRBV28
CDR3 DNA: TGTGCCAGCAGTTTCGCATCAGGGGCCCGTGGCTATGGCTACACCTTC
CDR3 protein: CASSFASGARGYGYTF

J gene: TRBJ2-1
D gene: TRBD2
clone size: -
V gene: TRBV10-3
CDR3 DNA: TGTGCCACTGGTAGCGGGAGTTTCGGTGAGCAGTTCTTC
CDR3 protein: CATGSGSFGEQFF

J gene: TRBJ2-1
D gene: -
clone size: -
V gene: TRBV5-1
CDR3 DNA: TGCGCCAGCAGCTCGCACCGTGGGGATGAGCAGTTCTTC
CDR3 protein: CASSSHRGDEQFF

J gene: TRBJ2-5
D gene: -
clone size: -
V gene: TRBV5-1
CDR3 DNA: TGCGCCAGCAGCTTGGTACTCGTTGAAGAGACCCAGTACTTC
CDR3 protein: CASSLVLVEETQYF

J gene: TRBJ2-5
D gene: -
clone size: -
V gene: TRBV5-4
CDR3 DNA: TGTGCCAGCAGCTTGGTCCGGCGGGACGCGGAGACCCAGTACTTC
CDR3 protein: CASSLVRRDAETQYF

J gene: TRBJ2-7
D gene: TRBD1
clone size: -
V gene: TRBV18
CDR3 DNA: TGTGCCAGCTCGCGGACAGGGGGGAGCTCCTACGAGCAGTACTTC
CDR3 protein: CASSRTGGSSYEQYF

J gene: TRBJ1-2
D gene: -
clone size: -
V gene: TRBV18
CDR3 DNA: TGTGCCAGCTCTTTAACTGATAACTATGGCTACACCTTC
CDR3 protein: CASSLTDNYGYTF

J gene: TRBJ1-5
D gene: -
clone size: -
V gene: TRBV19
CDR3 DNA: TGTGCCAGTAGTATACCCGGCAGATTGGGATGGCAGCCCCAGCATTTT
CDR3 protein: CASSIPGRLGWQPQHF

J gene: TRBJ2-1
D gene: TRBD1
clone size: -
V gene: TRBV7-9
CDR3 DNA: TGTGCCAGCAGCACGGGACAGGGAATAGGAGACAATGAGCAGTTCTTC
CDR3 protein: CASSTGQGIGDNEQFF

J gene: TRBJ2-7
D gene: -
clone size: -
V gene: TRBV9
CDR3 DNA: TGTGCCAGCAGCGTAGGGCCGGACAGCACCTACGAGCAGTACTTC
CDR3 protein: CASSVGPDSTYEQYF

J gene: TRBJ1-1
D gene: -
clone size: -
V gene: TRBV10-3
CDR3 DNA: TGTGCCATCAGGGGCGGATACACTGAAGCTTTCTTT
CDR3 protein: CAIRGGYTEAFF

J gene: TRBJ2-1
D gene: -
clone size: -
V gene: TRBV7-9
CDR3 DNA: TGTGCCAGCAGCATGGGACTCCCAGTCTACAATGAGCAGTTCTTC
CDR3 protein: CASSMGLPVYNEQFF

J gene: TRBJ2-7
D gene: -
clone size: -
V gene: TRBV5-1
CDR3 DNA: TGCGCCAGCAGCCCCACCGGGACCACCGGAACCTACGAGCAGTACTTC
CDR3 protein: CASSPTGTTGTYEQYF

J gene: TRBJ1-4
D gene: -
clone size: -
V gene: TRBV19
CDR3 DNA: TGTGCCAGTAGTCCTGGACGGCCAACTAATGAAAAACTGTTTTTT
CDR3 protein: CASSPGRPTNEKLFF

J gene: TRBJ2-3
D gene: -
clone size: -
V gene: TRBV19
CDR3 DNA: TGTGCCAGTACAGAAGTCGGGGGTCGCGATACGCAGTATTTT
CDR3 protein: CASTEVGGRDTQYF

J gene: TRBJ2-5
D gene: -
clone size: -
V gene: TRBV5-1
CDR3 DNA: TGCGCCAGCAGCGTTCAGGGGAGGCAAGAGACCCAGTACTTC
CDR3 protein: CASSVQGRQETQYF

J gene: TRBJ1-4
D gene: -
clone size: -
V gene: TRBV25-1
CDR3 DNA: TGTGCCAGCGGGCAGGGTAATGAAAAACTGTTTTTT
CDR3 protein: CASGQGNEKLFF

J gene: TRBJ2-3
D gene: TRBD2
clone size: -
V gene: TRBV2
CDR3 DNA: TGTGCCAGCAGCCGAACGGGGCTAGCGGGAGGAGATACGCAGTATTTT
CDR3 protein: CASSRTGLAGGDTQYF

J gene: TRBJ1-6
D gene: -
clone size: -
V gene: TRBV5-5
CDR3 DNA: TGTGCCAGCAGCTTTAGGGAGAGCTATAATTCACCCCTCCACTTT
CDR3 protein: CASSFRESYNSPLHF

J gene: TRBJ2-7
D gene: -
clone size: -
V gene: TRBV2
CDR3 DNA: TGTGCCAGCAGCCTAGGACGGAACTACGAGCAGTACTTC
CDR3 protein: CASSLGRNYEQYF

J gene: TRBJ2-5
D gene: TRBD2
clone size: -
V gene: TRBV2
CDR3 DNA: TGTGCCAGCAGTGAGGGGACTAGTCTTAGGGATACCCAGTACTTC
CDR3 protein: CASSEGTSLRDTQYF

J gene: TRBJ1-5
D gene: TRBD1
clone size: -
V gene: TRBV19
CDR3 DNA: TGTGCCAGTAACACGGACAGGCGTAAACAGCCCCAGCATTTT
CDR3 protein: CASNTDRRKQPQHF

J gene: TRBJ2-7
D gene: TRBD2
clone size: -
V gene: TRBV6-6
CDR3 DNA: TGTGCCAGCAGTTATCCAGCGGGGAGCTCCTACGAGCAGTACTTC
CDR3 protein: CASSYPAGSSYEQYF

J gene: TRBJ2-7
D gene: -
clone size: -
V gene: TRBV7-2
CDR3 DNA: TGTGCCAGCAGCTTGCAGCAGGGGTACGAGCAGTACTTC
CDR3 protein: CASSLQQGYEQYF

J gene: TRBJ2-1
D gene: -
clone size: -
V gene: TRBV30
CDR3 DNA: TGTGCCTGGAGGACAGCAAGCACCACCTATGAGCAGTTCTTC
CDR3 protein: CAWRTASTTYEQFF

J gene: TRBJ1-6
D gene: TRBD1
clone size: once
V gene: TRBV10-3
CDR3 DNA: TGTGCCATCAGTTCCACAGGGGAATATTCACCCCTCCACTTT
CDR3 protein: CAISSTGEYSPLHF

J gene: TRBJ2-4
D gene: TRBD1
clone size: -
V gene: TRBV7-2
CDR3 DNA: TGTGCCAGCAGCCCCAGGGACAGGAAAAACATTCAGTACTTC
CDR3 protein: CASSPRDRKNIQYF